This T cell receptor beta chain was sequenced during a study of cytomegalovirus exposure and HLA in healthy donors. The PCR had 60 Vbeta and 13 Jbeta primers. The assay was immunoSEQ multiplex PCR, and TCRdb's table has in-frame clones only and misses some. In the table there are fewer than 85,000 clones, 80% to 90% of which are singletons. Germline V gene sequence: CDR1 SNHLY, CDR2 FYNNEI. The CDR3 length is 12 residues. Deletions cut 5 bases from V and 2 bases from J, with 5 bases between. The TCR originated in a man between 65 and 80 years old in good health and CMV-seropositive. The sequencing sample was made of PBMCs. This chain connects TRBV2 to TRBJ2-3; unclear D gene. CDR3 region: CASSFNTDTQYF. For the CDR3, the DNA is TGTGCCAGCAGTTTTAACACAGATACGCAGTATTTT.